This T cell receptor beta chain was recovered during a study of cytomegalovirus exposure and HLA in healthy donors. Whole-study context: Membership in the Caucasian-associated ancestry cluster was found for 65% to 85% of roughly 360 genotyped donors.

The CDR3 contains 15 residues. Germline CDR1 reads SGDLS; CDR2 reads YYNGEE. The ends lost 4 bases at V and 2 bases at J; junction bases unmatched: 4. The primer mix had 60 Vbeta and 13 Jbeta primers. Sequencing was performed with immunoSEQ multiplex PCR; in TCRdb, only in-frame clones are kept and a portion is missing. This sample has under 55,000 clones; around 72% occur once, and the top ten carry about 3.2%. V is TRBV9 and J is TRBJ2-1; 9 positions agree with TRBD1. Sequencing input: PBMCs. This clonotype was sampled from a man younger than 30 in good health and CMV-seronegative. The CDR3 spells CASSSRQGAYNEQFF. CDR3 coding DNA: TGTGCCAGCAGCTCCCGACAGGGGGCCTACAATGAGCAGTTCTTC.